This T cell receptor (beta chain) was captured by sequencing in a study of shared clonotypes between healthy human individuals. Study-wide background: There were three CD4 naive, three CD4 memory, two CD8 naive and one CD8 memory plates per donor.

This CDR3 region has 17 residues. Unmatched junction bases numbered 16, after V lost 10 bases and J lost 4 bases. The V gene's germline CDR1 is MDHEN and CDR2 SYDVKM. Broader study findings: Generation probability values for non-shared clonotypes were lower than those for clonotypes shared by all four donors. Relative to memory subsets, naive subsets generally showed larger estimated richness.

Naive CD8 populations comprised CD45RO-negative cells positively selected for CCR7, excluding terminally differentiated effector memory CD45RA+ cells. Notes on this clone: Its antigen is not known.

In the original analysis: Without quality scores, immunoSEQ junctional reads could not be filtered like full-length reads. Sequencing used immunoSEQ multiplex PCR; TCRdb keeps in-frame clones, though not all of them. V, J and clone size were drawn from that table, and D and trimming were deduced from the DNA. The sample lists about 2.2 million clones, about 93% occurring once. The TCR comes from a man between 18 and 35 years old in good health. Some clones in this sample may be carry-over from other donors' samples. Sequenced material: naive CD8+ T cells from PBMCs. The chain is built from TRBV28 and TRBJ1-2; 12 bases line up with TRBD1. CDR3 protein: CATRGGTGGIQGYGYTF. CDR3 bases: TGTGCCACCCGGGGGGGGACAGGGGGCATCCAAGGCTATGGCTACACCTTC.